The 17 T cell receptor beta chains below were found in one sample sequenced in a study of T cell responses to AZD1222 COVID-19 vaccine. Assay: immunoSEQ multiplex PCR; the TCRdb copy retains only in-frame clones and omits some. The table includes 130,000 to 150,000 clones, roughly 87% detected once. The specimen comprised peripheral blood, sampled 28 days after the second dose of the MenACWY control vaccine. The origin of the receptors is an adult who received the MenACWY meningococcal vaccine as a control.

The rearrangement links TRBV5-1 to TRBJ1-2; D may be TRBD1 (6 bases). Trimming removed 1 base from V and 6 bases from J, with 13 bases in between. Germline V CDR1 and CDR2: SGHRS, YFSETQ. This CDR3 is built from 14 residues. The CDR3 nucleotides are TGCGCCAGCAGCTTGAACAGGGTGGATAATGGCTACACCTTC. This sequence encodes CASSLNRVDNGYTF.

The rearrangement uses TRBV19 and TRBJ1-2; TRBD1 matches 8 bases. V shed 6 bases and J 6 bases; nucleotides not matched to a gene: 0. The CDR3 loop spans 11 amino acids. Germline assignment: CDR1 LNHDA and CDR2 SQIVND (reference sequence). Written as DNA, the CDR3 is TGTGCCAGTAGACAGGGGGATGGCTACACCTTC. Its protein product is CASRQGDGYTF.

V is TRBV15 and J is TRBJ1-2, with 8 positions matching TRBD1. Looked up from germline, CDR1 is LNHNV and CDR2 is YYDKDF (reference sequence). J gave up 0 bases and V 4 bases, and 1 base lay outside the gene matches. The CDR3 has 14 amino acids. For the CDR3, the DNA is TGTGCCACCAGCACAGGGGGCCCTAACTATGGCTACACCTTC. Protein sequence: CATSTGGPNYGYTF.

The count of this clone is one. The rearrangement uses TRBV30 and TRBJ1-1; D is undetermined. CDR1 is GTSNPN, CDR2 SVGIG, per germline (reference sequence). The CDR3 loop spans 11 amino acids. Trimming shortened V by 5 bases and J by 4 bases, and 8 bases separated the two germline ends. The CDR3 is CAWATSTEAFF. Written as DNA, the CDR3 is TGTGCCTGGGCGACGAGCACTGAAGCTTTCTTT.

CDR3 residues: CASSLVGGLYQETQYF. For the CDR3, the DNA is TGTGCCAGCAGCTTGGTAGGGGGTTTGTACCAAGAGACCCAGTACTTC. V and J are TRBV5-8 and TRBJ2-5; TRBD1 might be the D (6 bases). With 0 bases removed from V and 0 bases from J, the gap between germline ends came to 12 bases. The CDR3 has 16 amino acids. Germline V gene data show CDR1 as SGHTS and CDR2 as YDEGEE. Using reference TRBV5-8 and TRBJ2-5 for the parts outside the CDR3, the full variable domain is EAGVTQSPTHLIKTRGQQATLRCSPISGHTSVYWYQQALGLGLQFLLWYDEGEERNRGNFPPRFSGRQFPNYSSELNVNALELEDSALYLCASSLVGGLYQETQYFGPGTRLLVL.

The rearrangement uses TRBV7-2 and TRBJ2-7; 9 bases map to TRBD1. Germline lookup yields CDR1 SGHTA and CDR2 FQGNSA. V dropped 5 bases and J dropped 4; count of bases not matched to a gene: 3. The CDR3 is 13 amino acids. In DNA form, the CDR3 reads TGTGCCAGCAGCATGGGACAGGGTTACGAGCAGTACTTC. This encodes CASSMGQGYEQYF.

The chain joins TRBV7-2 to TRBJ2-1, with D unresolved. CDR1 SGHTA and CDR2 FQGNSA come from the germline V gene. The V gene lost 2 bases and the J gene lost 8 bases, with 13 bases spanning the gap. The CDR3 has 14 amino acids. CDR3 sequence (DNA): TGTGCCAGCAGCTTATTTGGGATTGCGGATGAGCAGTTCTTC. Its protein product is CASSLFGIADEQFF.

The V and J genes are TRBV6-1 and TRBJ1-1, with 7 nucleotides matching TRBD1. V was clipped by 0 bases and J by 11 bases; unmatched bases: 18. The CDR3 covers 17 residues. Germline V gene lookup returns CDR1 MNHNS and CDR2 SASEGT. CDR3 protein: CASSEAPPSLQGRGAFF. The CDR3 coding sequence is TGTGCCAGCAGTGAAGCGCCACCATCCCTACAGGGCAGGGGGGCTTTCTTT.

V gene TRBV2 combines with J gene TRBJ1-1, with no clear D. The V gene's germline CDR1 is SNHLY and CDR2 FYNNEI. This CDR3 has 12 amino acids. V was clipped by 4 bases and J by 8 bases, with 11 bases between them. The CDR3: CASSAGQGEAFF. The CDR3 DNA follows: TGTGCCAGCAGTGCCGGTCAAGGCGAAGCTTTCTTT.

The chain links TRBV14 to TRBJ1-1, with D maybe TRBD1 (6 bases). The CDR3 runs to 17 residues. Germline values: CDR1 SGHDN, CDR2 FVKESK. The V and J ends lost 0 bases and 0 bases respectively, with 14 bases between them. Here the CDR3 reads CASSQDRSTGMNTEAFF. The CDR3 region has the DNA TGTGCCAGCAGCCAAGATAGGTCGACAGGTATGAACACTGAAGCTTTCTTT.

The genes are TRBV27 and TRBJ2-1; TRBD2 matches at 7 bases. CDR3 length equals 16 residues. The ends lost 0 bases at V and 7 bases at J; junction bases unmatched: 9. The germline gives CDR1 MNHEY, CDR2 SMNVEV (reference sequence). The CDR3 nucleotides read TGTGCCAGCAGTTTATCGGCGGGAGAAAAACTGAATGAGCAGTTCTTC. It codes for CASSLSAGEKLNEQFF.

The rearrangement joins TRBV28 to TRBJ2-4; tentatively, D is TRBD1 (6 bases). V shed 6 bases and J shed 0 bases, with 12 bases lying between them. The CDR3 has 15 residues. The V gene's germline CDR1 is MDHEN and CDR2 SYDVKM. The CDR3 DNA reads as TGTGCCAGCAGCCAACAGGGTTTAGCCAAAAACATTCAGTACTTC. Translated: CASSQQGLAKNIQYF.

The rearrangement joins TRBV30 to TRBJ1-1, with D maybe TRBD1 (6 bases). Trimming shortened V by 5 bases and J by 4 bases, and 14 bases separated the two germline ends. The CDR3 covers 13 residues. The germline V gene has CDR1 GTSNPN and CDR2 SVGIG (reference sequence). The CDR3 bases are TGTGCCTGGGAGGGTGGACAGAGCACTGAAGCTTTCTTT. Residues: CAWEGGQSTEAFF. Drawing the rest from reference TRBV30 and TRBJ1-1, the complete variable domain is SQTIHQWPATLVQPVGSPLSLECTVEGTSNPNLYWYRQAAGRGLQLLFYSVGIGQISSEVPQNLSASRPQDRQFILSSKKLLLSDSGFYLCAWEGGQSTEAFFGQGTRLTVV.

The chain couples TRBV2 to TRBJ1-2; possible D gene TRBD1, 5 bases. Germline V gene lookup returns CDR1 SNHLY and CDR2 FYNNEI. With 3 bases removed from V and 3 bases from J, the gap between germline ends came to 11 bases. The CDR3 loop spans 14 amino acids. This CDR3 is CASSDPGAHYGYTF. DNA for the CDR3: TGTGCCAGCAGTGACCCCGGGGCCCACTATGGCTACACCTTC.

This clone appeared a single time. The J gene is TRBJ1-2, the V gene TRBV7-9; tentative D call: TRBD1 (5 bases). The CDR3 length is 15 residues. The V and J ends lost 2 bases and 0 bases respectively, with 10 bases between them. In germline, CDR1 is SEHNR, CDR2 FQNEAQ (reference sequence). CDR3 sequence: CASSLTDRANYGYTF. CDR3 DNA sequence: TGTGCCAGCAGCTTAACCGACAGAGCTAACTATGGCTACACCTTC.

The CDR3 sequence is CSVEISGSGRIYEQYF. The CDR3 bases are TGCAGCGTTGAAATTTCGGGGAGCGGGAGAATATACGAGCAGTACTTC. The rearrangement links TRBV29-1 to TRBJ2-7; the match to TRBD2 covers 8 bases. Losses at the gene ends were 2 bases for V and 4 bases for J; bases not matched to a gene: 13. Germline-derived CDR1 and CDR2 are SQVTM and ANQGSEA. The CDR3 is made up of 16 amino acids.

The DNA of the CDR3 is TGTGCCTGGAGTGACGCCCGACAGGGGTACTATGGCTACACCTTC. Residues: CAWSDARQGYYGYTF. The rearrangement uses TRBV30 and TRBJ1-2; 8 bases are a match to TRBD1. The CDR3 is 15 amino acids. Germline lookup yields CDR1 GTSNPN and CDR2 SVGIG (reference sequence). Unmatched junction bases numbered 7, after V lost 1 base and J lost 3 bases.